The source of this T cell receptor beta chain is a study of control samples from healthy donors and cancer patients. Only in-frame clones appear in the TCRdb table, and some are missing; sequencing was by immunoSEQ multiplex PCR. Counted here are some 150,000 clones, more than 85% occurring once; the ten biggest clones make up roughly 3.2%. CDR1 is KGHSH, CDR2 LQKENI, per germline. This CDR3 contains 15 residues. The ends were cut back, 6 bases at V and 2 bases at J, with 17 bases in the middle. This clonotype was obtained from a man under 40 in good health. This chain links TRBV18 with TRBJ2-7; D might be TRBD1 (5 bases). The sequencing sample was made of blood. CDR3 coding DNA: TGTGCCAGCTCGCCAGATGACCAGGGTCCCTACGAGCAGTACTTC. This gives the protein CASSPDDQGPYEQYF.